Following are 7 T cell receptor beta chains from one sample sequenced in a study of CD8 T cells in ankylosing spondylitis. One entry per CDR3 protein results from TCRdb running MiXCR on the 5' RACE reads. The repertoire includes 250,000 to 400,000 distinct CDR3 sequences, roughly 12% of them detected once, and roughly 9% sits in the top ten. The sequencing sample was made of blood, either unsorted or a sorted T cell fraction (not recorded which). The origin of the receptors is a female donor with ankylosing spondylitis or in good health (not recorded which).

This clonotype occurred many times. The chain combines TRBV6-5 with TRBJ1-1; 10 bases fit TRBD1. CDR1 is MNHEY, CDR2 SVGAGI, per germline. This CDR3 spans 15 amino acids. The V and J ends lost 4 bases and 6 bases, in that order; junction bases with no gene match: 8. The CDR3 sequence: CASSWGTGDVSEAFF. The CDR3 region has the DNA TGTGCCAGCAGTTGGGGGACAGGGGACGTCTCTGAAGCTTTCTTT.

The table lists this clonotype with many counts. The CDR3 sequence is CSARRTGRYSPLHF. In DNA, the CDR3 is TGCAGTGCTAGAAGGACAGGGAGGTATTCACCCCTCCACTTT. This chain connects TRBV20-1 to TRBJ1-6; the match to TRBD1 covers 8 bases. V trimming: 2 bases; J trimming: 8 bases; junction bases outside the gene matches: 5. The CDR3 contains 14 residues. Per germline, CDR1 DFQATT and CDR2 SNEGSKA (reference sequence).

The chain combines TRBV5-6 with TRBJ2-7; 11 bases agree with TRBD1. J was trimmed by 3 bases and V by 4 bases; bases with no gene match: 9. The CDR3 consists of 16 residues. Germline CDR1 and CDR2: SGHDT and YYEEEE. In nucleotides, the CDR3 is TGTGCCAGCAGCCGGTGGGGGACAGGGGGGATCTACGAGCAGTACTTC. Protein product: CASSRWGTGGIYEQYF.

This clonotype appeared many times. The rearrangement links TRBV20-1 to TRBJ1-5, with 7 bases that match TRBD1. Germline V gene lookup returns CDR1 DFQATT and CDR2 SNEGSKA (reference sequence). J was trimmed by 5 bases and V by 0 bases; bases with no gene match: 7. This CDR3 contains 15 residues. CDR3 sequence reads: CSARDRQGDDQPQHF. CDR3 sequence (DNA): TGCAGTGCTAGAGACAGACAGGGTGACGATCAGCCCCAGCATTTT.

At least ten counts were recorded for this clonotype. The CDR3 bases are TGTGCCAGTAGACCCGGACTAGCGGACCTCATAAGGAATGAGCAGTTCTTC. It is translated as CASRPGLADLIRNEQFF. V is TRBV19 and J is TRBJ2-1; TRBD2 matches 10 bases. V lost 6 bases to trimming and J lost 7 bases; unmatched junction nucleotides: 15. CDR3 length equals 17 residues. The germline gives CDR1 LNHDA, CDR2 SQIVND (reference sequence).

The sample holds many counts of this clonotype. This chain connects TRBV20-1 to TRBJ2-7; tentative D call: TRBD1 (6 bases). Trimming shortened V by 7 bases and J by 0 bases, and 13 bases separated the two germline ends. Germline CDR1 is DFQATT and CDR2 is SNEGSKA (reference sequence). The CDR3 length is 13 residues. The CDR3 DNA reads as TGCAGTGTTCCGGGACACAGCTCCTACGAGCAGTACTTC. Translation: CSVPGHSSYEQYF.

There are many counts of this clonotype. The CDR3 region has the DNA TGCGCCAGCAGCTTTAAGGGCTCCTACGAGCAGTACTTC. Translated: CASSFKGSYEQYF. The V call is TRBV5-1, the J call TRBJ2-7; D is uncertain. Trimming pared 2 bases from V and 0 bases from J, leaving 6 bases between. Germline V lookup: CDR1 SGHRS, CDR2 YFSETQ. CDR3 size: 13 residues.